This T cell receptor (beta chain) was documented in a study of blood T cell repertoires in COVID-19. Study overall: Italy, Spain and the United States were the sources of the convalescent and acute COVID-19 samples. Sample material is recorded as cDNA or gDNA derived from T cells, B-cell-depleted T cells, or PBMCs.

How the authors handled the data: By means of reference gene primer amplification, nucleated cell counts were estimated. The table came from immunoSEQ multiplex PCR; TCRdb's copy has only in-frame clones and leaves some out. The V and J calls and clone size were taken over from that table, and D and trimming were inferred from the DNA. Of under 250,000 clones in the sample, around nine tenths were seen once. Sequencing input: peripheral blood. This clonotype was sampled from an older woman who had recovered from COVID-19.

For the CDR3, the DNA is TGTGCCAGCAGTTACTCGACACCGTATGGCTACACCTTC. Protein product: CASSYSTPYGYTF. J is TRBJ1-2 and V is TRBV6-5, with unresolved D. This CDR3 spans 13 amino acids. Trimming left V 0 bases short and J 5 bases short, with 7 bases between. The germline V gene encodes CDR1 MNHEY and CDR2 SVGAGI.